The clone carrying this T cell receptor (beta chain) was seen more than once but under ten times. The antigen remains unidentified. The PBMCs were sourced from fresh peripheral blood (about 10 ml). The source of the sample is a study of T cells in Graves' hyperthyroidism and ophthalmopathy. CDR3 length equals 14 residues. With 0 bases removed from V and 1 base from J, the gap between germline ends came to 7 bases. Germline CDR1 and CDR2: SGHNT and YYREEE (reference sequence). Study-level findings and limits: Clonotypes that were expanded in thyroid above 0.001 mostly appeared in blood too.

Template material for amplifying TCR beta CDR3 regions consisted of RNA transcripts. HTBI primers were employed in a first-round RT-PCR of the TCR CDR3. MiXCR, applied by TCRdb to the multiplex PCR reads, yields one record per CDR3 protein. The sample has hundreds of thousands of distinct CDR3 sequences; roughly a third are singletons. The chain joins TRBV5-4 to TRBJ1-1; D ambiguous. The receptor was isolated from a woman aged 35 to 49 with Graves' hyperthyroidism. The sample was blood. The CDR3 is CASSLDIWNTEAFF. The CDR3 DNA follows: TGTGCCAGCAGCTTGGATATCTGGAACACTGAAGCTTTCTTT.